This TCR beta chain came from a study of T cell responses to AZD1222 COVID-19 vaccine. With regard to this clone: Its matching antigen is unknown.

The CDR3 sequence is 13 residues long. V lost 7 bases to trimming and J lost 2 bases, with 12 bases between them. Germline CDR1 is LGHNT and CDR2 is FRNRAP. TCRdb's table, derived via immunoSEQ multiplex PCR, lists solely in-frame clones and lacks some. The repertoire holds almost 65,000 clones, with 84% as singletons. Whole-study findings and limits: The donors showed a predominance of white British ancestry and of females, with possible underestimation of clonal diversity. Vaccine-associated CD4 TCRs spanned spike, dominant at 160-218 and 743-854.

This specimen was peripheral blood, taken on day 0 of AZD1222 vaccination. The chain is built from TRBV12-5 and TRBJ2-7, with D uncertain. The receptor comes from an adult in good health. Written as DNA, the CDR3 is TGTGCTAGTGAGGGCCCGCGAGCCTACGAGCAGTACTTC. Translated, it gives CASEGPRAYEQYF.